This T cell receptor beta chain was observed in a study of regulatory T cells in long-lasting Graves disease. Documented time point: newly diagnosed GD, antithyroid drugs for less than 3 months. The authors made the TCR library using RNA they extracted from PBMCs. At least ten counts were recorded for this clonotype. Relying on iRepertoire HTBI primers and Arm-PCR of CDR3 regions, the team built TCR beta libraries. TCRdb used MiXCR to reprocess the multiplex PCR reads, holding one entry per CDR3 protein. The sample contains 400,000 to 550,000 distinct CDR3 sequences, under 15% of which appear only once. Germline values: CDR1 SGHKS, CDR2 YYEKEE (reference sequence). The CDR3 is 15 amino acids. V lost 5 bases, J lost 4 bases, and 4 bases stayed unmatched. These data were also filed under a second study, of T cells in Graves' hyperthyroidism and ophthalmopathy. That paper notes: For the diagnoses, clinical symptoms, serum thyroxine and TRAb, thyroid ultrasound and orbital computed tomography were used.

This chain joins TRBV5-5 and TRBJ2-1; 12 nucleotides agree with TRBD2. This specimen was peripheral blood mononuclear cells (PBMCs), taken at new diagnosis, from a patient treated with antithyroid drugs. This receptor was identified in a woman aged 25 to 39 with Graves disease. This CDR3 is CASRWTSGIYNEQFF. In DNA, the CDR3 is TGTGCCAGCAGGTGGACTAGCGGGATTTACAATGAGCAGTTCTTC.